This T cell receptor (beta chain) was captured in a study of cytomegalovirus exposure and HLA in healthy donors. Clones were sequenced by immunoSEQ multiplex PCR, and TCRdb holds only the in-frame ones, with some missing. The sample consists of 200,000 to 300,000 clones, less than 95% of them appearing once. While the first cohort had around 700 subjects, the donors belonged to the separate validation cohort of about 130 subjects. Germline lookup yields CDR1 SGHNT and CDR2 YYREEE (reference sequence). The length of the CDR3 is 14 residues. The V end was cut by 2 bases, the J end by 6 bases, with 15 bases between.

The receptor was derived from a woman aged 30 to 39 in good health and CMV-seronegative. Material: PBMCs. J is TRBJ2-7 and V is TRBV5-4; D might be TRBD2 (6 bases). CDR3 loop: CASSFSGGGLEQYF. DNA of the CDR3: TGTGCCAGCAGCTTTAGCGGAGGAGGTCTCGAGCAGTACTTC.